The present T cell receptor beta chain was sequenced within a study of blood T cell repertoires in COVID-19. The repertoire was sequenced with immunoSEQ multiplex PCR; TCRdb's copy has only in-frame clones and lacks some. The repertoire includes about 150,000 clones, 80% to 90% of them detected once, and roughly 9.8% sits in the top ten. The CDR3 length is 18 residues. The V segment lost 0 bases and the J segment 6 bases; nucleotides outside the gene matches: 14. Sample: peripheral blood. The clonotype originates from a woman aged 50 to 60 with acute or convalescent COVID-19. This sequence joins TRBV23-1 and TRBJ2-1, with 7 nucleotides matching TRBD1. Being an ORF, TRBV23-1 has a function that is uncertain. The CDR3 region has the DNA TGCGCCAGCAGTCAATCGGTGGTTTGGGACAGTCAGATCAATGAGCAGTTCTTC. Its translation: CASSQSVVWDSQINEQFF.